This T cell receptor (beta chain) is drawn from a study of cytomegalovirus exposure and HLA in healthy donors. Primers included in the PCR were 60 Vbeta and 13 Jbeta primers. Libraries were prepared by immunoSEQ multiplex PCR; TCRdb keeps only in-frame clonotypes and omits some of them. There are 140,000 or so clones in the sample, with more than 0.8% held by the top ten. Whole-study results and caveats: The authors judged a highly shared variant cluster likely a sequencing artifact. Across donors, presence/absence analyses took sequencing depth to be roughly uniform. Previously analyzed data showed that most TCR beta V segments were productive at a frequency of about 90% or about 30%.

The CDR3 totals 16 residues. Germline-derived CDR1 and CDR2 are WSHSY and SAAADI. V gave up 7 bases and J gave up 3 bases; unmatched junction bases: 13. Remarks on this clone: The target antigen is unknown.

The material sequenced was PBMCs. This receptor was obtained from a male donor in good health and CMV-seronegative. The V call is TRBV10-2, the J call TRBJ2-7, with 9 bases aligning to TRBD2. The CDR3 sequence is CASTDSGGRYIYEQYF. The CDR3 bases are TGCGCCAGCACGGATAGCGGGGGTCGGTATATCTACGAGCAGTACTTC.